The T cell receptor (beta chain) under discussion was sequenced for a study of cytomegalovirus exposure and HLA in healthy donors. Regarding the study as a whole: As was reported, the classifier diagnosed cytomegalovirus status with high specificity and sensitivity. Beyond CMV serostatus, there was no information to go on about immune exposure.

Germline values: CDR1 MNHEY, CDR2 SMNVEV (reference sequence). CDR3 length equals 14 residues. V shed 8 bases and J 0 bases; nucleotides not matched to a gene: 6. As to this clone: The antigen remains undetermined.

This PCR relied on a set of 60 Vbeta primers and 13 Jbeta primers. The repertoire was sequenced with immunoSEQ multiplex PCR; TCRdb's copy has only in-frame clones and lacks some. The sample consists of 200,000 to 250,000 clones, approximately 68% of them appearing once. This clonotype was sampled from a young woman in good health and CMV-seronegative. The chain joins TRBV27 to TRBJ2-5; 7 positions agree with TRBD1. Material: PBMCs. The DNA for the CDR3 is TGTGCCAGCCGATTCGACAGGGACCAAGAGACCCAGTACTTC. It is translated as CASRFDRDQETQYF.